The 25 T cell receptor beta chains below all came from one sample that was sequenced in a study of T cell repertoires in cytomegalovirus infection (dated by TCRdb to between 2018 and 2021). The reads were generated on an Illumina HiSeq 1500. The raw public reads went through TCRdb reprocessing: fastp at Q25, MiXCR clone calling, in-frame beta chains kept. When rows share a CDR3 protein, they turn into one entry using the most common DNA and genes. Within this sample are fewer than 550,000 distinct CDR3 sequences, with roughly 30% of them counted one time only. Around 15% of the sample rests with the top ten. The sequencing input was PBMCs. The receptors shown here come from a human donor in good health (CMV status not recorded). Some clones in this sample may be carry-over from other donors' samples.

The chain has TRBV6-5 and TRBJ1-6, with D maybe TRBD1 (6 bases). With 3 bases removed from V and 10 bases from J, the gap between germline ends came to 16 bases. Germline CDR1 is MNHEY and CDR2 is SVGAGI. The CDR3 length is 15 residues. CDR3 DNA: TGTGCCAGCAGTTATTACAGGGCGAACGGCTCACCCCTCCACTTT. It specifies CASSYYRANGSPLHF.

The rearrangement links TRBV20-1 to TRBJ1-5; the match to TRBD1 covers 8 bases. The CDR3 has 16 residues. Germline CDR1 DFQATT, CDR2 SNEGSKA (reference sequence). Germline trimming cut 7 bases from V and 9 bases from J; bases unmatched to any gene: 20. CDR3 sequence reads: CSVQDRDSIDGRPQHF. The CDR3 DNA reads TGCAGTGTTCAGGACAGGGACTCCATTGATGGGAGGCCCCAGCATTTT.

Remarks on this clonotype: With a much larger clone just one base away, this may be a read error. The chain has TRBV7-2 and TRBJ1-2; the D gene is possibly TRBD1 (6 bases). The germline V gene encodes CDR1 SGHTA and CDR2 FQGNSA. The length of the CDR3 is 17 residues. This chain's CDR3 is CANSLRMRGSPSYGYTF. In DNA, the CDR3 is TGTGCCAACAGCTTGAGGATGAGGGGGTCCCCGTCGTATGGCTACACCTTC.

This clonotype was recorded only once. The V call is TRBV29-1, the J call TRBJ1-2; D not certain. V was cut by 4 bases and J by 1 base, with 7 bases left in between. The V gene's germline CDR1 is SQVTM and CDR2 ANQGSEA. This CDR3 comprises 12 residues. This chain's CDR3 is CSVGTVNYGYTF. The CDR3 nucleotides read TGCAGCGTTGGGACCGTTAACTATGGCTACACCTTC.

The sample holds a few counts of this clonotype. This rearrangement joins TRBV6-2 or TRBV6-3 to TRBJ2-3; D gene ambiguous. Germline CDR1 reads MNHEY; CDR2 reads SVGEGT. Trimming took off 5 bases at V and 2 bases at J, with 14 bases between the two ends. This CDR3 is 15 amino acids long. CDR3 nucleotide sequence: TGTGCCAGCAGTCGTGCGTGGACCTTCACAGATACGCAGTATTTT. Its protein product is CASSRAWTFTDTQYF.

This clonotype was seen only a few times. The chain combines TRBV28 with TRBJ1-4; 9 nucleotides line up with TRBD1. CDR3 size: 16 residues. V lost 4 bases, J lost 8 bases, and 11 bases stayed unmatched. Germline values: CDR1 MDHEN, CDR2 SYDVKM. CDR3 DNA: TGTGCCAGCAGTTCCGGGACAGGGAAGAGACGCGAAAAACTGTTTTTT. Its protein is CASSSGTGKRREKLFF.

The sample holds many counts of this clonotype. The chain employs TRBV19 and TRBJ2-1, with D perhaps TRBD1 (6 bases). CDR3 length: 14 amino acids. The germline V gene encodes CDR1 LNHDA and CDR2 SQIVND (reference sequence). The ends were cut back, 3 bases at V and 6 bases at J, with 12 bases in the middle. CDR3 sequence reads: CASSIGQGFNEQFF. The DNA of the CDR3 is TGTGCCAGTAGTATTGGGCAGGGGTTCAATGAGCAGTTCTTC. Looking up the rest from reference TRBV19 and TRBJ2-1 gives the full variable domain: DGGITQSPKYLFRKEGQNVTLSCEQNLNHDAMYWYRQDPGQGLRLIYYSQIVNDFQKGDIAEGYSVSREKKESFPLTVTSAQKNPTAFYLCASSIGQGFNEQFFGPGTRLTVL.

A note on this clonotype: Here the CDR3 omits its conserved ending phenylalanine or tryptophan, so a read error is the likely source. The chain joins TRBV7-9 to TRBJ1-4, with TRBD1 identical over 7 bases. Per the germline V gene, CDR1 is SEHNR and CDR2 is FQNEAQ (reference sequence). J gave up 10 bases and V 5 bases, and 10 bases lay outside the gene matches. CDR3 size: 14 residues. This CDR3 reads CASSKGGQGGKLFL. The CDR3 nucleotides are TGTGCCAGCAGCAAAGGGGGCCAGGGGGGAAAACTGTTTTTG.

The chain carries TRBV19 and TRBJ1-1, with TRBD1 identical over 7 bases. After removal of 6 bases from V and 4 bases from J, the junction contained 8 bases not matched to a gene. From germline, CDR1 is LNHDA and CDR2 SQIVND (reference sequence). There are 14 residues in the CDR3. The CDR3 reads CASRTDQGGTEAFF. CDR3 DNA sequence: TGTGCCAGTAGGACTGACCAGGGGGGCACTGAAGCTTTCTTT.

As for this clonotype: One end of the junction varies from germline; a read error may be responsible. The CDR3 sequence is CASSILGGGDNQTQHF. CDR3 nucleotides: TGTGCCAGTAGTATTTTGGGGGGCGGCGACAATCAGACCCAGCATTTT. This chain connects TRBV19 to TRBJ1-5, with TRBD1 as a possible D gene (6 bases). Germline assignment: CDR1 LNHDA and CDR2 SQIVND (reference sequence). CDR3 length equals 16 residues.

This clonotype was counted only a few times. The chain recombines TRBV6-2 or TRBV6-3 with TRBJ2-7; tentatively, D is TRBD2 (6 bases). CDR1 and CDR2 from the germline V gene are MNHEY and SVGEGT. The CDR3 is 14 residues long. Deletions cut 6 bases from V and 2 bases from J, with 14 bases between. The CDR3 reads CASSPGGVPYEQYF. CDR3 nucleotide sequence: TGTGCCAGCAGCCCCGGAGGGGTCCCCTACGAGCAGTACTTC.

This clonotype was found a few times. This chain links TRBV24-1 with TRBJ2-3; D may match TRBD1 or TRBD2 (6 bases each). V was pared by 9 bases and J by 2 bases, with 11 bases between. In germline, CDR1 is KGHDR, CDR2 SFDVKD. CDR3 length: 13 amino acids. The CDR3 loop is CATRGPATDTQYF. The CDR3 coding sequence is TGTGCCACCCGGGGGCCGGCCACAGATACGCAGTATTTT.

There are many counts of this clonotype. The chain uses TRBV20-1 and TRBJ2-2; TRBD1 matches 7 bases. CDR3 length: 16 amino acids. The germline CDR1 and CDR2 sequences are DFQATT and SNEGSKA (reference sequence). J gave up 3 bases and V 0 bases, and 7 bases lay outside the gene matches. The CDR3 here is CSARDLRQGDTGELFF. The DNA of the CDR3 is TGCAGTGCTAGAGACCTCCGACAGGGTGACACCGGGGAGCTGTTTTTT.

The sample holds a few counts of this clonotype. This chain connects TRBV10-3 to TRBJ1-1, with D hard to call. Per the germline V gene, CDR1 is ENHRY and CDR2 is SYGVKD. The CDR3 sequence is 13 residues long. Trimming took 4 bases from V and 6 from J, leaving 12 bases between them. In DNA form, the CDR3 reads TGTGCCATCAGTGCCGCCCCCCCGGCTGAAGCTTTCTTT. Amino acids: CAISAAPPAEAFF.

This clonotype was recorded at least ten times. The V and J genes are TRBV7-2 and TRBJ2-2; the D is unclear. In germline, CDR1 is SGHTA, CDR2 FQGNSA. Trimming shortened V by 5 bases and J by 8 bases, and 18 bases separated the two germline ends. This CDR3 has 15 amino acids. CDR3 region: CASSPYNTNGGELFF. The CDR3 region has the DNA TGTGCCAGCAGCCCTTATAACACCAATGGAGGGGAGCTGTTTTTT.

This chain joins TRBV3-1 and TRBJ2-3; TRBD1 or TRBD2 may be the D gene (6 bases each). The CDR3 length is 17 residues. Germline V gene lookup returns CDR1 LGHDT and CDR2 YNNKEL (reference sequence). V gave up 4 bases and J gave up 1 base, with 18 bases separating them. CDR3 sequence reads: CASSPDSGGRGTDTQYF. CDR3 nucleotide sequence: TGTGCCAGCAGCCCAGACAGTGGGGGGCGGGGCACAGATACGCAGTATTTT.

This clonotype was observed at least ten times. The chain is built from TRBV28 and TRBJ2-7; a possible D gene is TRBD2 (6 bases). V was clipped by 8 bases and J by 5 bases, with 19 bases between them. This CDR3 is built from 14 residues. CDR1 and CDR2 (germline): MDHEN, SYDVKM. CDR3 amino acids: CASSVAGPGDEQYF. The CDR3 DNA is TGTGCCAGCTCTGTTGCAGGTCCGGGGGACGAGCAGTACTTC.

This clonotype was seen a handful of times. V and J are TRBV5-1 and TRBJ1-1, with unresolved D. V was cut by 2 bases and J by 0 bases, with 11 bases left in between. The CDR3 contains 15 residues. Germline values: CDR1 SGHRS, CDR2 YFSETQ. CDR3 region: CASSFRPRLNTEAFF. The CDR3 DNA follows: TGCGCCAGCAGCTTCAGGCCCCGTTTGAACACTGAAGCTTTCTTT.

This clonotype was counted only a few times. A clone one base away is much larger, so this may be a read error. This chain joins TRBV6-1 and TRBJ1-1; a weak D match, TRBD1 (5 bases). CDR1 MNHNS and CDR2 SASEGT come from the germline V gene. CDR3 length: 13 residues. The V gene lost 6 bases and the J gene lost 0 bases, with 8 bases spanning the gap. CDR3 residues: CASREGMNTEAFF. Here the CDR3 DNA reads TGTGCCAGCAGGGAGGGGATGAACACTGAAGCTTTCTTT.

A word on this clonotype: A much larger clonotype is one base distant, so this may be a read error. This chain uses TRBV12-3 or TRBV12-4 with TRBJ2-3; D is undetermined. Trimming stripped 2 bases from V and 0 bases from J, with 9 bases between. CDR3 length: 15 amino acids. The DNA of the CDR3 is TGTGCCAGCAGTTTAACAGCGACTAGCACAGATACGCAGTATTTT. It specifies CASSLTATSTDTQYF.

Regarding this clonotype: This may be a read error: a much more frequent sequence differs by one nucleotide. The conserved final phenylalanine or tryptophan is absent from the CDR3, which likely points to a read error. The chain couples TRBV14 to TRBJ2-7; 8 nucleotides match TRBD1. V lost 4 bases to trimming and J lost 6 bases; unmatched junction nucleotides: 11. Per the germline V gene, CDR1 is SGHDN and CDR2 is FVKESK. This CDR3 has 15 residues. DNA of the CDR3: TGTGCCAGCAGCCTTCGGATGCAGGGGGCGGTCGAGCAGTACTCC. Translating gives CASSLRMQGAVEQYS.

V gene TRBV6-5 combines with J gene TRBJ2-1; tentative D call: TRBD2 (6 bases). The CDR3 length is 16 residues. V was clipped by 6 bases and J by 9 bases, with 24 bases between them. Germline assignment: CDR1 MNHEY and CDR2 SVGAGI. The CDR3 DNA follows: TGTGCCAGCAGCACTCGGGGGACTCGGCGCGAAGGTGAGCAGTTCTTC. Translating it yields CASSTRGTRREGEQFF.

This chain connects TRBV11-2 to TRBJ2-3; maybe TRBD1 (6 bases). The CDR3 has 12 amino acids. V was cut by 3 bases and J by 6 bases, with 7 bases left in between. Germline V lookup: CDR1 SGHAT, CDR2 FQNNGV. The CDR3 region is CASSFGQDTQYF. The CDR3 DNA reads TGTGCCAGCAGCTTTGGACAGGATACGCAGTATTTT.

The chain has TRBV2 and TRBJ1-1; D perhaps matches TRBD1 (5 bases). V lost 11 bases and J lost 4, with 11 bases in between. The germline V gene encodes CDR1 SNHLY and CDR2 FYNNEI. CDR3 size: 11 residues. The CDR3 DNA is TGTGCCGCCAGGGTTACCACTGAAGCTTTCTTT. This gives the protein CAARVTTEAFF.

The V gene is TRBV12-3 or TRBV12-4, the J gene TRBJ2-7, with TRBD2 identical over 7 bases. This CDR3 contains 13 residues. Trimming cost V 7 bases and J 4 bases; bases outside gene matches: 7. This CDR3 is CASTSGEQYEQYF. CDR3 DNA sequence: TGTGCCAGCACAAGCGGGGAACAATACGAGCAGTACTTC.